The present TCR beta chain was sequenced within a study of blood T cell repertoires in COVID-19. Study-wide background: T cells, B-cell-depleted T cells, or PBMCs supplied cDNA or gDNA.

J lost 2 bases, V lost 5 bases, and 4 bases had no gene match. The V gene's germline CDR1 is MRHNA and CDR2 SNTAGT. The CDR3 has 15 amino acids. The table came from immunoSEQ multiplex PCR; TCRdb's copy has only in-frame clones and leaves some out. In the table there are under 350,000 clones, approximately 90% of which are singletons. The receptor comes from a man in his forties with acute or convalescent COVID-19. Sequenced sample: peripheral blood. The chain employs TRBV6-4 and TRBJ2-3; 10 bases align to TRBD2. CDR3 bases: TGTGCCAGCAGTTCACTAGCGGGATACACAGATACGCAGTATTTT. This translates into CASSSLAGYTDTQYF.